Each of the 26 T cell receptor beta chains below was sequenced from the same sample in a study of T cell responses to AZD1222 COVID-19 vaccine. Some clones are missing from TCRdb's copy, which holds only in-frame ones; the method was immunoSEQ multiplex PCR. Of about 40,000 clones listed, just over 85% were seen once; the top ten hold roughly 29%. The material sequenced was peripheral blood, taken 28 days after the second dose of the MenACWY control vaccine. The receptors originated from an adult who received the MenACWY meningococcal vaccine as a control.

V gene TRBV7-8 combines with J gene TRBJ1-5, with 10 bases lining up with TRBD1. The V and J ends lost 6 bases and 6 bases, in that order; junction bases with no gene match: 5. Per the germline V gene, CDR1 is SGHVS and CDR2 is FQNEAQ. CDR3 size: 14 residues. This CDR3 is CASRRTGGSQPQHF. The CDR3 DNA reads TGTGCCAGCAGAAGGACAGGGGGAAGTCAGCCCCAGCATTTT.

The chain has TRBV11-3 and TRBJ2-2; no firm D call. This CDR3 has 16 residues. V was clipped by 3 bases and J by 1 base, with 12 bases between them. Germline V gene data show CDR1 as SGHNT and CDR2 as YENEEA. CDR3 loop: CASSFSHSVNTGELFF. In DNA form, the CDR3 reads TGTGCCAGCAGCTTTAGCCATAGTGTGAACACCGGGGAGCTGTTTTTT.

The DNA of the CDR3 is TGTGCCAGCAGCTCAGGGCAGGGTGGCGGCTACACCTTC. Translating it yields CASSSGQGGGYTF. This chain uses TRBV7-3 with TRBJ1-2, with a possible D match to TRBD1 (5 bases). Between the trimmed V and J ends, which lost 4 bases and 8 bases, there was a span of 14 bases. Germline V gives CDR1 SGHTA, CDR2 FQGTGA. This CDR3 contains 13 residues.

The rearrangement joins TRBV23-1 to TRBJ1-2; D is unclear. TRBV23-1 is classed as an ORF, of uncertain function. V was cut by 0 bases and J by 4 bases, with 15 bases left in between. This CDR3 spans 16 amino acids. The CDR3 sequence: CASSQSVGRHVYGYTF. In DNA, the CDR3 is TGCGCCAGCAGTCAATCAGTGGGCAGGCACGTCTATGGCTACACCTTC.

The chain uses TRBV7-9 and TRBJ2-1, with D uncertain. The length of the CDR3 is 12 residues. Germline assignment: CDR1 SEHNR and CDR2 FQNEAQ (reference sequence). Between the trimmed V and J ends, which lost 1 base and 9 bases, there was a span of 7 bases. The CDR3 here is CASSLEVSEQFF. The CDR3 DNA is TGTGCCAGCAGCTTAGAGGTCAGTGAGCAGTTCTTC.

The V call is TRBV20-1, the J call TRBJ2-7; D gene ambiguous. The CDR3 runs 11 residues. Trimming removed 5 bases at V and 2 bases at J, with 7 bases between. Germline V gene data show CDR1 as DFQATT and CDR2 as SNEGSKA (reference sequence). The CDR3: CSAQLTYEQYF. CDR3 nucleotides: TGCAGTGCTCAACTAACCTACGAGCAGTACTTC.

This clone was seen a few times. The chain has TRBV10-3 and TRBJ2-1; 9 bases match TRBD1. The germline gives CDR1 ENHRY, CDR2 SYGVKD. Germline trimming cut 0 bases from V and 4 bases from J; bases unmatched to any gene: 1. This CDR3 contains 15 residues. The CDR3, as DNA: TGTGCCATCAGTGAGTCTGGGACAGGGTACAATGAGCAGTTCTTC. Its translation is CAISESGTGYNEQFF.

The chain has TRBV6-1 and TRBJ2-1, with D perhaps given as TRBD1 or TRBD2 (5 bases each). The CDR3 is 16 amino acids. V dropped 2 bases and J dropped 0 bases, with 11 bases sitting between them. Germline assignment: CDR1 MNHNS and CDR2 SASEGT. The CDR3 sequence is CASSERGVISYNEQFF. CDR3 DNA: TGTGCCAGCAGTGAACGAGGGGTTATCTCCTACAATGAGCAGTTCTTC.

The chain's CDR3 is CASSPGGGIAKNIQYF. The CDR3 DNA reads TGTGCCAGCAGCCCAGGGGGGGGAATAGCCAAAAACATTCAGTACTTC. This rearrangement joins TRBV7-9 to TRBJ2-4; the D call may be TRBD1 or TRBD2 (7 bases each). CDR1 and CDR2 from the germline V gene are SEHNR and FQNEAQ (reference sequence). This CDR3 contains 16 residues. The V end lost 5 bases, the J end lost 0 bases, and 14 bases lay between the germline ends. Full variable domain (missing parts from reference TRBV7-9 and TRBJ2-4): DTGVSQNPRHKITKRGQNVTFRCDPISEHNRLYWYRQTLGQGPEFLTYFQNEAQLEKSRLLSDRFSAERPKGSFSTLEIQRTEQGDSAMYLCASSPGGGIAKNIQYFGAGTRLSVL.

The chain couples TRBV5-1 to TRBJ2-1; 15 nucleotides align to TRBD2. With V trimmed by 4 bases and J by 9 bases, 5 bases remained unmatched. The germline V gene encodes CDR1 SGHRS and CDR2 YFSETQ. CDR3 length equals 15 residues. The CDR3 is CASSPSGLAGGEQFF. In nucleotides, the CDR3 is TGCGCCAGCAGCCCCTCGGGACTAGCGGGAGGTGAGCAGTTCTTC.

The J gene is TRBJ1-1, the V gene TRBV5-1; D gene uncertain. The V gene's germline CDR1 is SGHRS and CDR2 YFSETQ. The CDR3 contains 14 residues. Trimming shortened V by 2 bases and J by 7 bases, and 15 bases separated the two germline ends. CDR3 in amino acids: CASSFLGRQVEAFF. The CDR3 bases are TGCGCCAGCAGCTTCCTCGGACGGCAGGTTGAAGCTTTCTTT.

The chain has TRBV7-9 and TRBJ1-1, with a possible D match to TRBD1 (6 bases). Germline V gene lookup returns CDR1 SEHNR and CDR2 FQNEAQ (reference sequence). V was trimmed by 2 bases and J by 5 bases, leaving 15 bases between them. This CDR3 contains 15 residues. In nucleotides, the CDR3 is TGTGCCAGCAGCTTACAGGGGCGCCCCTTGACTGAAGCTTTCTTT. This translates into CASSLQGRPLTEAFF.

This clone was detected once. This chain links TRBV29-1 with TRBJ2-7; the D gene could be TRBD1 or TRBD2 (5 bases each). V lost 5 bases to trimming and J lost 3 bases, with 14 bases between them. This CDR3 has 13 amino acids. Germline V lookup: CDR1 SQVTM, CDR2 ANQGSEA. Written as DNA, the CDR3 is TGCAGCGTTACAGGAGAGGGTGGCTACGAGCAGTACTTC. Translated: CSVTGEGGYEQYF.

The genes are TRBV9 and TRBJ2-3; D ambiguous. The germline gives CDR1 SGDLS, CDR2 YYNGEE. The V end lost 0 bases, the J end lost 8 bases, and 13 bases lay between the germline ends. CDR3 length: 14 amino acids. In nucleotides, the CDR3 is TGTGCCAGCAGCGTAGGGCAGCTCCCCGCTACGCAGTATTTT. Protein: CASSVGQLPATQYF.

This sequence joins TRBV2 and TRBJ2-1, with D perhaps TRBD2 (5 bases). The CDR3 has 11 residues. Germline loops: CDR1 SNHLY, CDR2 FYNNEI. CDR3: CAGESGNEQFF. CDR3 sequence (DNA): TGTGCGGGAGAATCGGGCAATGAGCAGTTCTTC.

V usage is TRBV7-9 and J usage is TRBJ1-2, with 8 positions matching TRBD1. The CDR3 is 13 amino acids. After removal of 4 bases from V and 4 bases from J, the junction contained 2 bases not matched to a gene. CDR1 is SEHNR, CDR2 FQNEAQ, per germline (reference sequence). The CDR3 region has the DNA TGTGCCAGCAGCTCACAGGGGGTCTATGGCTACACCTTC. Translated, it gives CASSSQGVYGYTF. The full variable domain, in which reference TRBV7-9 and TRBJ1-2 provide the parts outside the CDR3, is DTGVSQNPRHKITKRGQNVTFRCDPISEHNRLYWYRQTLGQGPEFLTYFQNEAQLEKSRLLSDRFSAERPKGSFSTLEIQRTEQGDSAMYLCASSSQGVYGYTFGSGTRLTVV.

This sequence joins TRBV6-2 or TRBV6-3 and TRBJ2-7; D may correspond to TRBD1 or TRBD2 (5 bases each). The CDR3 is 15 amino acids. V lost 2 bases to trimming and J lost 3 bases, with 14 bases between them. The germline V gene encodes CDR1 MNHEY and CDR2 SVGEGT. Here the CDR3 DNA reads TGTGCCAGCAGTTACCCGAACGATGGGGGCTACGAGCAGTACTTC. Translated, it gives CASSYPNDGGYEQYF.

The gene calls are TRBV7-2 and TRBJ2-3; the D is unclear. Between the trimmed V and J ends, which lost 2 bases and 3 bases, there was a span of 15 bases. This CDR3 is built from 16 residues. The germline V gene encodes CDR1 SGHTA and CDR2 FQGNSA. The CDR3 nucleotides are TGTGCCAGCAGCTTAACATGGCAGGAGATTACAGATACGCAGTATTTT. Protein sequence: CASSLTWQEITDTQYF. Supplemented by reference TRBV7-2 and TRBJ2-3, the full variable domain reads GAGVSQSPSNKVTEKGKDVELRCDPISGHTALYWYRQSLGQGLEFLIYFQGNSAPDKSGLPSDRFSAERTGGSVSTLTIQRTQQEDSAVYLCASSLTWQEITDTQYFGPGTRLTVL.

The V gene is TRBV19, the J gene TRBJ1-2; TRBD1 might be the D (5 bases). The CDR3 consists of 12 residues. Germline V gene sequence: CDR1 LNHDA, CDR2 SQIVND (reference sequence). V lost 9 bases and J 10 bases, leaving 18 bases between the germline ends. CDR3 amino acids: CASGTSLADYTF. CDR3 bases: TGTGCCAGCGGGACGAGCCTTGCGGACTACACCTTC.

The genes are TRBV6-5 and TRBJ2-2; a weak D match, TRBD2 (5 bases). The V end lost 6 bases, the J end lost 7 bases, and 9 bases lay between the germline ends. Germline assignment: CDR1 MNHEY and CDR2 SVGAGI. The CDR3 loop spans 12 amino acids. The CDR3 loop reads CASSPGSGELFF. As DNA, the CDR3 is TGTGCCAGCAGCCCGGGGAGCGGGGAGCTGTTTTTT.

The chain couples TRBV19 to TRBJ2-2, with TRBD2 matching over 8 bases. CDR3 length: 15 residues. After removal of 4 bases from V and 6 bases from J, the junction contained 7 bases not matched to a gene. Germline V gene lookup returns CDR1 LNHDA and CDR2 SQIVND (reference sequence). The DNA for the CDR3 is TGTGCCAGTAGTACCCTAACTAGCGGTGCCGGGGAGCTGTTTTTT. Translation: CASSTLTSGAGELFF. The full variable domain, completed using reference TRBV19 and TRBJ2-2, is DGGITQSPKYLFRKEGQNVTLSCEQNLNHDAMYWYRQDPGQGLRLIYYSQIVNDFQKGDIAEGYSVSREKKESFPLTVTSAQKNPTAFYLCASSTLTSGAGELFFGEGSRLTVL.

V is TRBV5-1 and J is TRBJ2-1, with 9 bases matching TRBD2. Germline V gene data show CDR1 as SGHRS and CDR2 as YFSETQ. V trimming: 0 bases; J trimming: 4 bases; junction bases outside the gene matches: 2. This CDR3 comprises 15 residues. CDR3 protein: CASSLGAGGYNEQFF. CDR3 in DNA: TGCGCCAGCAGCTTGGGAGCGGGGGGTTACAATGAGCAGTTCTTC.

This chain joins TRBV7-9 and TRBJ1-1; D unresolved. Germline V lookup: CDR1 SEHNR, CDR2 FQNEAQ (reference sequence). The CDR3 has 14 residues. Trimming pared 1 base from V and 3 bases from J, leaving 9 bases between. CDR3 in DNA: TGTGCCAGCAGCTTAGGTCTTTGGGACACTGAAGCTTTCTTT. This sequence encodes CASSLGLWDTEAFF. The variable domain in full, with the rest retrieved from reference TRBV7-9 and TRBJ1-1, is DTGVSQNPRHKITKRGQNVTFRCDPISEHNRLYWYRQTLGQGPEFLTYFQNEAQLEKSRLLSDRFSAERPKGSFSTLEIQRTEQGDSAMYLCASSLGLWDTEAFFGQGTRLTVV.

The chain couples TRBV15 to TRBJ2-7; a possible D gene is TRBD1 (6 bases). Germline V CDR1 and CDR2: LNHNV, YYDKDF (reference sequence). Deletions cut 1 base from V and 10 bases from J, with 17 bases between. The CDR3 sequence is 14 residues long. CDR3 DNA: TGTGCCACCAGCAGAGGGGACACCACACGAATTCAGTACTTC. Protein product: CATSRGDTTRIQYF.

The chain links TRBV4-2 to TRBJ1-1; a weak D match, TRBD1 (6 bases). The germline V gene encodes CDR1 LGHNA and CDR2 YNFKEQ. The CDR3 spans 15 residues. With 1 base removed from V and 0 bases from J, the gap between germline ends came to 9 bases. The CDR3 sequence: CASSQGGTLNTEAFF. The CDR3 DNA sequence: TGTGCCAGCAGCCAAGGCGGGACATTGAACACTGAAGCTTTCTTT.

J is TRBJ1-1 and V is TRBV19; weak D call: TRBD1 (5 bases). Trimming pared 8 bases from V and 4 bases from J, leaving 26 bases between. The CDR3 sequence is 17 residues long. CDR1 and CDR2 from the germline V gene are LNHDA and SQIVND (reference sequence). CDR3 residues: CASGSSFRGDGGTEAFF. The DNA of the CDR3 is TGTGCCAGTGGTTCATCTTTTAGGGGCGATGGGGGCACTGAAGCTTTCTTT.